A selection of T cell receptor beta chains follows, all from one sample in a study of vaccination and CD4 T cells after COVID-19. Their antigens remain unidentified. TCRdb re-derived calls from the PCR reads in MiXCR, one entry per CDR3 protein. The profile covers some 13,000 distinct CDR3 sequences, with roughly 52% appearing a single time and about a sixth taken by the ten largest. The sequenced sample was CD4+ T cells from blood, cultured in vitro. The receptors originated from a human donor who had recovered from COVID-19. CDR3s include the opening cysteine and the closing phenylalanine or tryptophan. A D gene is named only where the DNA matches it firmly. Clone size is given for some rows only: seen once, a few or many times, or a class if the clone is expanded.

clone_size,d_call,j_call,v_call,cdr3_nt,cdr3_aa
-,-,TRBJ1-6,TRBV28,TGTGCCAGCGTGGCGGGGACACTAAATTCACCCCTCCACTTT,CASVAGTLNSPLHF
-,TRBD1,TRBJ1-1,TRBV7-3,TGTGCCAGCAGCCCAACAGGGGGGGAAGCTTTCTTT,CASSPTGGEAFF
-,TRBD2,TRBJ2-7,TRBV18,TGTGCCAGCTCACCCAGCCGGGGACTAGGAGGATACGAGCAGTACTTC,CASSPSRGLGGYEQYF
-,-,TRBJ2-5,TRBV20-1,TGCAGTGCCGTCCCGGGGGTACGAGAGACCCAGTACTTC,CSAVPGVRETQYF
few,-,TRBJ1-2,TRBV27,TGTGCCAGCAGTTTAGTAAGAGGCTATGGCTACACCTTC,CASSLVRGYGYTF
few,-,TRBJ1-5,TRBV12-3/TRBV12-4,TGTGCCAGCAGTTTACGCGGGGTGAGCAATCAGCCCCAGCATTTT,CASSLRGVSNQPQHF
-,-,TRBJ2-3,TRBV5-1,TGCGCCAGCACCCACGCCGGCGGGAGCACAGATACGCAGTATTTT,CASTHAGGSTDTQYF
-,TRBD1,TRBJ1-1,TRBV25-1,TGTGCCAGCAGCCTCCCAGGGGGAAGCACTGAAGCTTTCTTT,CASSLPGGSTEAFF
-,TRBD2,TRBJ2-2,TRBV20-1,TGCAGTGCTAGGGGACGCAGCGGGATGACGACCGGGGAGCTGTTTTTT,CSARGRSGMTTGELFF
few,TRBD1,TRBJ1-2,TRBV5-1,TGCGCCAGCAGCCAGACAGGGGGCAACTATGGCTACACCTTC,CASSQTGGNYGYTF
few,-,TRBJ2-7,TRBV6-2/TRBV6-3,TGTGCCACCTACTTCGGTTACGAGCAGTACTTC,CATYFGYEQYF
-,TRBD1,TRBJ1-2,TRBV6-1,TGTGCCAGCAGTACAGGGGTATATGGCTACACCTTC,CASSTGVYGYTF
-,TRBD1,TRBJ2-2,TRBV10-3,TGTGCCTCCACGGGACAGATCCCCTTCGGGGAGCTGTTTTTT,CASTGQIPFGELFF
-,TRBD1,TRBJ2-2,TRBV19,TGTGCCAGTAGTATTGGGACAGTGACCGGGGAGCTGTTTTTT,CASSIGTVTGELFF
-,-,TRBJ2-7,TRBV20-1,TGCAGTGCAAGTAATCCGGGCAGGGGCTACGAGCAGTACTTC,CSASNPGRGYEQYF
-,-,TRBJ2-7,TRBV6-2/TRBV6-3,TGTGCCAGCAGTTACCGTGCCACCTCCTACGAGCAGTACTTC,CASSYRATSYEQYF
-,TRBD1,TRBJ1-3,TRBV28,TGTGCCAGCAGTTTGGGGACAGCTGGAAACACCATATATTTT,CASSLGTAGNTIYF
few,-,TRBJ1-1,TRBV20-1,TGCAGTACGCTAGGGCGGTTGAACACTGAAGCTTTCTTT,CSTLGRLNTEAFF
-,TRBD1,TRBJ1-1,TRBV19,TGTGCCAGTAGCTCGACAGGGGGCCACAATGCGCACAATGCGTCCACTGAAGCTTTCTTT,CASSSTGGHNAHNASTEAFF
-,TRBD2,TRBJ2-5,TRBV7-9,TGTGCCAGCAGCTCAATTAGCGGGAGGGGCCAAGAGACCCAGTACTTC,CASSSISGRGQETQYF
-,-,TRBJ1-6,TRBV28,TGTGCCAGCAGTACCTACAGAGATAATTCACCCCTCCACTTT,CASSTYRDNSPLHF
-,-,TRBJ2-3,TRBV28,TGTGCCAGCATTCCAGGTGGCAGTCCAGAGTATTCAGATACGCAGTATTTT,CASIPGGSPEYSDTQYF
-,TRBD1,TRBJ2-7,TRBV2,TGTGCCAGCAGGGGCCCGGACAGGAGTCCCTACGAGCAGTACTTC,CASRGPDRSPYEQYF
-,-,TRBJ2-2,TRBV7-6,TGTGCCAGCAGCTTGTACAGGGCGGACACCGGGGAGCTGTTTTTT,CASSLYRADTGELFF
-,-,TRBJ2-3,TRBV7-6,TGTGCCAGCAGCGGCTCTAGCACAGATACGCAGTATTTT,CASSGSSTDTQYF
medium-sized,-,TRBJ1-6,TRBV6-1,TGTGCCAGTAATACCGCCGGGAATAATTCACCCCTCCACTTT,CASNTAGNNSPLHF
-,-,TRBJ2-3,TRBV11-1,TGTGCCAGCAGCCTATCCCGAGATACGCAGTATTTT,CASSLSRDTQYF
-,-,TRBJ1-6,TRBV4-2,TGTGCCAGCAGCCAAGGGGGGAATTCACCCCTCCACTTT,CASSQGGNSPLHF
-,-,TRBJ2-7,TRBV20-1,TGCAGTGCGGCGGGCAACGAGCAGTACTTC,CSAAGNEQYF
few,-,TRBJ1-6,TRBV21-1,TGTGCCAGCACTGAGAAGTGGATTAGCTCCTATAATTCACCCCTCCACTTT,CASTEKWISSYNSPLHF
once,-,TRBJ1-4,TRBV2,TGTGCCAGCAGTGATTCCTTGGAAAAACTGTTTTTT,CASSDSLEKLFF
hyperexpanded,TRBD2,TRBJ2-5,TRBV10-3,TGTGCCATCAGCGTCGGGACTATGGGGACTAGCGGGAAAGAGACCCAGTACTTC,CAISVGTMGTSGKETQYF
-,-,TRBJ2-3,TRBV12-3/TRBV12-4,TGTGCCAGCACCCGGGCCGCAGATACGCAGTATTTT,CASTRAADTQYF
once,-,TRBJ2-5,TRBV20-1,TGCAGTGCTAGAGGGCACTCGGACGCGCAAGAGACCCAGTACTTC,CSARGHSDAQETQYF
-,-,TRBJ2-4,TRBV19,TGTGCCAGTAGTATAGACAGGAGGAACATTCAGTACTTC,CASSIDRRNIQYF
-,-,TRBJ2-3,TRBV6-1,TGTGCCAGCAGTAACACAGGGATCACAGATACGCAGTATTTT,CASSNTGITDTQYF
-,-,TRBJ1-3,TRBV20-1,TGCAGTGCGAGGGGACATCGGAATCAATATTTT,CSARGHRNQYF